A single sample gave rise to the 21 T cell receptor beta chains below, sequenced in a study of cytomegalovirus exposure and HLA in healthy donors. The study ran its PCR with 60 Vbeta and 13 Jbeta primers. Repertoires were generated with immunoSEQ multiplex PCR, while TCRdb's copy carries only in-frame clones and drops some. The sample lists 55,000 to 70,000 clones; 70% to 75% were seen once. The sample comprised PBMCs. The receptor set was obtained from a woman in her thirties in good health and CMV-seronegative.

The rearrangement joins TRBV4-3 to TRBJ2-2, with 10 bases matching TRBD2. Trimming took 4 bases from V and 5 from J; bases not matched to a gene: 10. Looked up from germline, CDR1 is LGHNA and CDR2 is YSLEER. The CDR3 runs 17 residues. The CDR3 protein is CASSPWLAGDFTGELFF. The CDR3, as DNA: TGCGCCAGCAGCCCGTGGCTAGCGGGGGACTTTACCGGGGAGCTGTTTTTT.

The rearrangement links TRBV5-8 to TRBJ1-5; possible D gene TRBD1, 5 bases. Per germline, CDR1 SGHTS and CDR2 YDEGEE. The CDR3 has 12 amino acids. V was pared by 2 bases and J by 5 bases, with 5 bases between. The CDR3 coding sequence is TGTGCCAGCAGCTTCAGGGATCAGCCCCAGCATTTT. This gives the protein CASSFRDQPQHF.

The rearrangement joins TRBV6-4 to TRBJ2-1; D uncertain. Trimming shortened V by 3 bases and J by 3 bases, and 9 bases separated the two germline ends. Germline lookup yields CDR1 MRHNA and CDR2 SNTAGT. This CDR3 is 14 amino acids long. Here the CDR3 reads CASSEEAVYNEQFF. DNA of the CDR3: TGTGCCAGCAGTGAAGAGGCCGTCTACAATGAGCAGTTCTTC.

The chain links TRBV27 to TRBJ2-7; 9 bases fit TRBD1. Trimming cost V 5 bases and J 6 bases; bases outside gene matches: 14. Germline values: CDR1 MNHEY, CDR2 SMNVEV (reference sequence). The CDR3 totals 16 residues. CDR3 loop: CASSVRQGGVSGEQYF. CDR3 nucleotide sequence: TGTGCCAGCAGTGTGAGACAGGGGGGCGTATCGGGCGAGCAGTACTTC.

This clone was picked up one time. J is TRBJ1-4 and V is TRBV27; weak D call: TRBD1 (6 bases). This CDR3 spans 14 amino acids. V lost 4 bases and J lost 8, with 14 bases in between. The germline CDR1 and CDR2 sequences are MNHEY and SMNVEV (reference sequence). The CDR3 reads CASSSDRWGEKLFF. In nucleotides, the CDR3 is TGTGCCAGCAGTTCCGACAGGTGGGGGGAAAAACTGTTTTTT.

This clone was found once. The rearrangement links TRBV7-9 to TRBJ1-1; D might be TRBD1 (6 bases). The V end was cut by 8 bases, the J end by 5 bases, with 9 bases between. The germline V gene has CDR1 SEHNR and CDR2 FQNEAQ (reference sequence). CDR3 length: 11 amino acids. The DNA for the CDR3 is TGTGCCAGCGAAGGGGGAACTGAAGCTTTCTTT. It yields the protein CASEGGTEAFF.

This sequence joins TRBV5-6 and TRBJ1-2; 8 bases align to TRBD1. The CDR3 runs to 14 residues. Germline trimming cut 6 bases from V and 4 bases from J; bases unmatched to any gene: 8. CDR1 SGHDT and CDR2 YYEEEE come from the germline V gene. Here the CDR3 reads CASTPDRVGYGYTF. The CDR3 DNA is TGTGCCAGCACCCCGGACAGGGTGGGCTATGGCTACACCTTC.

This chain links TRBV30 with TRBJ2-7, with 8 nucleotides matching TRBD2. This CDR3 has 14 amino acids. Germline V lookup: CDR1 GTSNPN, CDR2 SVGIG (reference sequence). The J segment lost 6 bases and the V segment lost 2 bases, leaving 9 bases of the junction unmatched. DNA for the CDR3: TGTGCCTGGAGTACGCCGGGAGGGCCTCGCGAGCAGTACTTC. It codes for CAWSTPGGPREQYF. The full variable domain, its missing parts supplied by reference TRBV30 and TRBJ2-7, is SQTIHQWPATLVQPVGSPLSLECTVEGTSNPNLYWYRQAAGRGLQLLFYSVGIGQISSEVPQNLSASRPQDRQFILSSKKLLLSDSGFYLCAWSTPGGPREQYFGPGTRLTVT.

The V and J genes are TRBV18 and TRBJ1-3, with D perhaps TRBD1 (6 bases). Trimming pared 3 bases from V and 2 bases from J, leaving 14 bases between. The CDR3 has 16 amino acids. Germline V gives CDR1 KGHSH, CDR2 LQKENI. The CDR3 protein is CASSPDSFSPGNTIYF. Here the CDR3 DNA reads TGTGCCAGCTCACCGGACAGTTTTTCACCTGGAAACACCATATATTTT. Full variable domain (outside the CDR3, taken from reference TRBV18 and TRBJ1-3): NAGVMQNPRHLVRRRGQEARLRCSPMKGHSHVYWYRQLPEEGLKFMVYLQKENIIDESGMPKERFSAEFPKEGPSILRIQQVVRGDSAAYFCASSPDSFSPGNTIYFGEGSWLTVV.

V and J are TRBV7-2 and TRBJ2-5, with TRBD2 as a possible D gene (6 bases). The J call may be in error: the DNA end matches TRBJ2-7 better. The CDR3 runs 16 residues. From germline, CDR1 is SGHTA and CDR2 FQGNSA. The CDR3, as DNA: TGTGCCAGCAGCTCGGGAGATAAAGGGAGTTTCTACGAGCAGTACTTC. Amino acid sequence: CASSSGDKGSFYEQYF.

CDR3 loop: CASSPGGGNQPQHF. The CDR3 DNA follows: TGTGCCAGCAGTCCAGGGGGTGGCAATCAGCCCCAGCATTTT. V is TRBV28 and J is TRBJ1-5; 7 bases are shared with TRBD1. CDR1 and CDR2 from the germline V gene are MDHEN and SYDVKM. V shed 5 bases, J shed 2 bases, and the junction held 3 bases outside the gene matches. CDR3 length equals 14 residues. Full variable domain (rest looked up from reference TRBV28 and TRBJ1-5): DVKVTQSSRYLVKRTGEKVFLECVQDMDHENMFWYRQDPGLGLRLIYFSYDVKMKEKGDIPEGYSVSREKKERFSLILESASTNQTSMYLCASSPGGGNQPQHFGDGTRLSIL.

The chain recombines TRBV30 with TRBJ1-1; D might be TRBD1 (5 bases). The germline gives CDR1 GTSNPN, CDR2 SVGIG (reference sequence). The CDR3 is 14 residues long. The ends were cut back, 0 bases at V and 4 bases at J, with 12 bases in the middle. DNA for the CDR3: TGTGCCTGGAGTGTACTAGCAGGGAGCACTGAAGCTTTCTTT. Encoded protein: CAWSVLAGSTEAFF.

There are a few counts of this clone. This rearrangement joins TRBV7-7 to TRBJ2-2; D ambiguous. This CDR3 comprises 16 residues. Trimming removed 4 bases from V and 4 bases from J, with 16 bases in between. CDR1 is SSHAT, CDR2 FNYEAQ, per germline (reference sequence). The CDR3 region has the DNA TGTGCCAGCAGCTCACGACTGGCTTCTGGCACCGGGGAGCTGTTTTTT. This codes for CASSSRLASGTGELFF.

The rearrangement joins TRBV5-1 to TRBJ2-7, with 12 bases identical to TRBD1. CDR1 is SGHRS and CDR2 is YFSETQ in the germline V gene. The ends lost 2 bases at V and 4 bases at J; junction bases unmatched: 4. The CDR3 totals 15 residues. Here the CDR3 reads CASSFGTGGEYEQYV. For the CDR3, the DNA is TGCGCCAGCAGCTTCGGGACAGGGGGCGAGTACGAGCAGTACGTC.

This sequence joins TRBV4-1 and TRBJ1-5; D gene unclear. Germline loops: CDR1 MGHRA, CDR2 YSYEKL. Trimming shortened V by 0 bases and J by 2 bases, and 5 bases separated the two germline ends. CDR3 length equals 14 residues. The chain's CDR3 is CASSQDLGNQPQHF. The CDR3 DNA reads as TGCGCCAGCAGCCAAGATCTAGGCAATCAGCCCCAGCATTTT.

This chain links TRBV29-1 with TRBJ1-2; D gene uncertain. The germline V gene encodes CDR1 SQVTM and CDR2 ANQGSEA. V lost 0 bases to trimming and J lost 4 bases, with 12 bases between them. This CDR3 is built from 14 residues. The CDR3 loop is CSVEEGGYVYGYTF. CDR3 sequence (DNA): TGCAGCGTTGAAGAGGGAGGGTATGTCTATGGCTACACCTTC.

V usage is TRBV9 and J usage is TRBJ2-7, with TRBD2 matching over 8 bases. This CDR3 region has 14 residues. Losses at the gene ends were 4 bases for V and 1 base for J; bases not matched to a gene: 4. Germline values: CDR1 SGDLS, CDR2 YYNGEE. CDR3 loop: CASSLRGGSYEQYF. Here the CDR3 DNA reads TGTGCCAGCAGCTTACGGGGGGGGTCCTACGAGCAGTACTTC.

V and J are TRBV6-5 and TRBJ1-4; D is uncertain. The ends were cut back, 0 bases at V and 0 bases at J, with 5 bases in the middle. This CDR3 has 15 residues. Per germline, CDR1 MNHEY and CDR2 SVGAGI. CDR3 sequence reads: CASSYSQATNEKLFF. In DNA form, the CDR3 reads TGTGCCAGCAGTTACTCGCAGGCAACTAATGAAAAACTGTTTTTT.

CDR3 coding DNA: TGTGCCAGTAGTCCGCAACACCCCCAGGGGAACACTGAAGCTTTCTTT. It translates to CASSPQHPQGNTEAFF. V and J are TRBV19 and TRBJ1-1, with D maybe TRBD1 (5 bases). V gave up 5 bases and J gave up 1 base, with 17 bases separating them. CDR3 size: 16 residues. CDR1 and CDR2 (germline): LNHDA, SQIVND (reference sequence).

The gene calls are TRBV19 and TRBJ2-1, with 10 bases identical to TRBD2. Germline V CDR1 and CDR2: LNHDA, SQIVND (reference sequence). V lost 3 bases and J lost 0; bases outside the gene matches: 11. This CDR3 is built from 19 residues. For the CDR3, the DNA is TGTGCCAGTAGTATGAGGCTGGTTAGCGGGGGGAGCTCCTACAATGAGCAGTTCTTC. Protein sequence: CASSMRLVSGGSSYNEQFF. The full variable domain, its missing parts supplied by reference TRBV19 and TRBJ2-1, is DGGITQSPKYLFRKEGQNVTLSCEQNLNHDAMYWYRQDPGQGLRLIYYSQIVNDFQKGDIAEGYSVSREKKESFPLTVTSAQKNPTAFYLCASSMRLVSGGSSYNEQFFGPGTRLTVL.

The chain uses TRBV4-1 and TRBJ1-6; possibly TRBD1 for D (5 bases). CDR1 and CDR2 from the germline V gene are MGHRA and YSYEKL. V lost 0 bases and J 8 bases, leaving 8 bases between the germline ends. The CDR3 has 14 amino acids. CDR3 residues: CASSQDQGDSPLHF. DNA for the CDR3: TGCGCCAGCAGCCAAGATCAAGGGGATTCACCCCTCCACTTT.